This TCR beta chain is from a study of response to subunit inactivated influenza vaccine. This clonotype was detected ten times or more. Germline values: CDR1 ENHRY, CDR2 SYGVKD. Unmatched junction bases numbered 7, after V lost 11 bases and J lost 3 bases. CDR3 size: 16 residues. Via MiXCR, TCRdb re-called the RT-PCR reads, giving one row per CDR3 protein. The table lists more than 200,000 distinct CDR3 sequences, 9% to 15% of them singletons. The rearrangement joins TRBV10-3 to TRBJ2-2, with 15 bases lining up with TRBD2. This sequence was found in a man aged 45 to 65 who received an inactivated influenza vaccine. Sequenced material: non-naive T cells sorted from PBMCs, taken approximately 15 days before vaccination. The CDR3 nucleotides are TGTGCCGTTGGGACTAGCGGGAGGCGCGACACCGGGGAGCTGTTTTTT. The encoded protein is CAVGTSGRRDTGELFF.